The present entry profiles one T cell receptor beta chain with its context. This receptor's antigen is unknown. Base quality data are lacking; no much larger clone is found one base away. These data are taken from a study of patients and donors after allogeneic stem cell transplantation (dated by TCRdb to 2020 to 2021). The library was made by RT-PCR. TCRdb records NextSeq 550 as the sequencer. TCRdb reworked the public reads: Q25 trimming with fastp, MiXCR clone assembly, productive beta chains retained. Identical CDR3 proteins give one entry, which carries the most common genes and DNA. This sample has tens of thousands of distinct CDR3 sequences in its table, and around 46% of those were observed once. 60% to 65% of the sample rests with the top ten. Measured from the cysteine to the phenylalanine, the CDR3 is 15 residues long. Left in the record is the CDR3 DNA by itself, 45 bases read in frame from the first base. V is cut back by 6 bases and J by 4 bases, with 10 bases in the junction unmatched. Per the germline V gene (reference sequence), DFQATT is the CDR1 and SNEGSKA is the CDR2.

Here the chain combines TRBV20-1 and TRBJ2-1; the central 9 bases match TRBD2. Sequencing was performed on blood, either unsorted or a sorted T cell fraction (not recorded which). This TCR was sampled from a human donor who was either an allogeneic HSCT recipient or a stem cell or donor lymphocyte infusion donor (not recorded which). It is not recorded whose cells these are; they may come from a transplant donor. The nucleotide sequence reads as follows: TGCAGTGCACCCGGTAGCCTAGCGGGGTACAATGAGCAGTTCTTC. The resulting protein is CSAPGSLAGYNEQFF.